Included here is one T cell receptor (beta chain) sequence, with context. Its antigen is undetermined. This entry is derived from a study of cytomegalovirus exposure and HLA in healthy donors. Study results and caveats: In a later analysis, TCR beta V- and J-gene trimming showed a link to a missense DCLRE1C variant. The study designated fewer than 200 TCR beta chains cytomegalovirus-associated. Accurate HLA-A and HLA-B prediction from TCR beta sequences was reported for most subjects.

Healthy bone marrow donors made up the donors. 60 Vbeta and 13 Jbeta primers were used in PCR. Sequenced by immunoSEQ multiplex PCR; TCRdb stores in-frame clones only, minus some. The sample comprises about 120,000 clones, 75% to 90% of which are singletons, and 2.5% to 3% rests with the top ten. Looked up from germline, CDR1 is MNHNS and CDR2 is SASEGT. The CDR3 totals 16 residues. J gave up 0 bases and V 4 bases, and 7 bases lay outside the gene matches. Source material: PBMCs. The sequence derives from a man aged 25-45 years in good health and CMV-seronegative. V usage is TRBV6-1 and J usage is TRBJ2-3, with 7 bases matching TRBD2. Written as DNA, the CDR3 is TGTGCCAGCAGTGGCGGACTAGGGATAAGCACAGATACGCAGTATTTT. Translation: CASSGGLGISTDTQYF.